The 21 T cell receptor beta chains given below trace back to one sample, sequenced in a study of cytomegalovirus exposure and HLA in healthy donors. Primers: 60 Vbeta forward and 13 Jbeta reverse. Generated by immunoSEQ multiplex PCR, the TCRdb table keeps only in-frame clones and is missing some. The sample includes 85,000 to 110,000 clones, almost 80% seen only once; the top ten take roughly 3.9%. Sequenced material: PBMCs. These receptors came from a man in his fifties in good health and CMV-seropositive.

The chain recombines TRBV28 with TRBJ1-5, with TRBD1 matching 8 bases. The CDR3 length is 15 residues. V was clipped by 7 bases and J by 1 base; unmatched bases: 6. CDR1 and CDR2 from the germline V gene are MDHEN and SYDVKM. CDR3 nucleotides: TGTGCCAGCAAAACGACAGGGGTCAGCAATCAGCCCCAGCATTTT. It encodes CASKTTGVSNQPQHF.

V and J are TRBV5-1 and TRBJ1-1; 7 bases agree with TRBD1. The CDR3 runs to 14 residues. Germline V gene lookup returns CDR1 SGHRS and CDR2 YFSETQ. The junction had 7 bases not matched to a gene; V was cut back by 4 bases and J by 4 bases. The CDR3 region has the DNA TGCGCCAGCAGCATCACAGGGGATGGCACTGAAGCTTTCTTT. It yields the protein CASSITGDGTEAFF.

This clone turned up a few times. This chain connects TRBV27 to TRBJ2-2; possibly TRBD2 for D (7 bases). Trimming shortened V by 4 bases and J by 4 bases, and 22 bases separated the two germline ends. Per the germline V gene, CDR1 is MNHEY and CDR2 is SMNVEV (reference sequence). This CDR3 spans 18 amino acids. The CDR3 reads CASSSSIRGGSFTGELFF. The CDR3, as DNA: TGTGCCAGCAGTTCCTCCATCAGGGGAGGGAGTTTCACCGGGGAGCTGTTTTTT.

The chain joins TRBV27 to TRBJ2-1; possible D gene TRBD2, 6 bases. From germline, CDR1 is MNHEY and CDR2 SMNVEV (reference sequence). Trimming left V 0 bases short and J 5 bases short, with 11 bases between. The CDR3 runs 15 residues. The CDR3 sequence is CASSLSGGRNNEQFF. Here the CDR3 DNA reads TGTGCCAGCAGTTTATCCGGGGGAAGAAACAATGAGCAGTTCTTC.

V and J are TRBV11-3 and TRBJ2-1; 10 bases fit TRBD1. V shed 4 bases and J 8 bases; nucleotides not matched to a gene: 14. This CDR3 is built from 17 residues. From germline, CDR1 is SGHNT and CDR2 YENEEA. For the CDR3, the DNA is TGTGCCAGCAGCTCAACCACCGGGACAGGGGCGACCGATGAGCAGTTCTTC. Amino acids: CASSSTTGTGATDEQFF.

The V gene is TRBV21-1, the J gene TRBJ2-5; the table names TRBD2, a call not compared with the DNA. TRBV21-1 is a pseudogene. The CDR3 covers 14 residues. CDR3 in amino acids: CASSKAGESETQYF. DNA for the CDR3: TGTGCCAGCAGCAAAGCCGGGGAGAGCGAGACCCAGTACTTC.

The V gene is TRBV5-4, the J gene TRBJ1-2, with D perhaps TRBD1 (6 bases). CDR1 and CDR2 (germline): SGHNT, YYREEE (reference sequence). The CDR3 runs to 15 residues. Between the trimmed V and J ends, which lost 4 bases and 3 bases, there was a span of 16 bases. CDR3 DNA: TGTGCCAGCAGCCAACCGGGGGGCGGGGACTATGGCTACACCTTC. Translation gives CASSQPGGGDYGYTF.

CDR3 coding DNA: TGTGCCAGCAGTGGGACAACCAACAATGAAAAACTGTTTTTT. Its protein is CASSGTTNNEKLFF. J is TRBJ1-4 and V is TRBV6-1; D perhaps matches TRBD1 (5 bases). Germline loops: CDR1 MNHNS, CDR2 SASEGT. The CDR3 is 14 amino acids. The V end was cut by 4 bases, the J end by 5 bases, with 11 bases between.

V and J are TRBV27 and TRBJ2-1, with D unresolved. Germline values: CDR1 MNHEY, CDR2 SMNVEV (reference sequence). The CDR3 covers 15 residues. Trimming took 6 bases from V and 6 from J, leaving 18 bases between them. The CDR3 DNA reads TGTGCCAGCAGCCGTCCGTTATCCCCCCGCAATGAGCAGTTCTTC. Translating it yields CASSRPLSPRNEQFF.

The chain recombines TRBV10-2 with TRBJ2-3; 16 nucleotides agree with TRBD2. This CDR3 spans 16 amino acids. Germline V gene lookup returns CDR1 WSHSY and CDR2 SAAADI. Unmatched junction bases numbered 7, after V lost 7 bases and J lost 6 bases. As DNA, the CDR3 is TGCGCCAGCACATCCGGGACTAGCGGGAGGGCCGATACGCAGTATTTT. This gives the protein CASTSGTSGRADTQYF.

This rearrangement joins TRBV6-5 to TRBJ1-1, with a tentative D call TRBD1 (6 bases). Trimming pared 7 bases from V and 4 bases from J, leaving 13 bases between. Per the germline V gene, CDR1 is MNHEY and CDR2 is SVGAGI. The CDR3 sequence is 13 residues long. CDR3 coding DNA: TGTGCCAGCACGAGGGGGTCGGGCACTGAAGCTTTCTTT. It yields the protein CASTRGSGTEAFF.

This chain links TRBV2 with TRBJ1-3; a weak D match, TRBD1 (6 bases). Germline V gene lookup returns CDR1 SNHLY and CDR2 FYNNEI. Trimming took 2 bases from V and 3 from J, leaving 14 bases between them. The CDR3 is 16 residues long. The CDR3 reads CASSENSWTVGNTIYF. The CDR3 nucleotides read TGTGCCAGCAGTGAAAATAGCTGGACAGTTGGAAACACCATATATTTT. The entire variable domain, with the rest obtained from reference TRBV2 and TRBJ1-3, is as follows: EPEVTQTPSHQVTQMGQEVILRCVPISNHLYFYWYRQILGQKVEFLVSFYNNEISEKSEIFDDQFSVERPDGSNFTLKIRSTKLEDSAMYFCASSENSWTVGNTIYFGEGSWLTVV.

V gene TRBV18 combines with J gene TRBJ2-5; D is possibly TRBD1 (5 bases). TRBJ2-7 matches the DNA end more closely, so the J call is doubtful. This CDR3 is 15 amino acids long. Germline V gene sequence: CDR1 KGHSH, CDR2 LQKENI. The CDR3 region is CASSPTGPGSNEQYF. The CDR3 DNA follows: TGTGCCAGCTCACCAACAGGTCCCGGGTCTAACGAGCAGTACTTC.

The V gene is TRBV11-1, the J gene TRBJ1-1; D possibly corresponds to TRBD1 (6 bases). The CDR3 totals 17 residues. Deletions cut 1 base from V and 2 bases from J, with 17 bases between. CDR1 is SGHAT, CDR2 FQDESV, per germline (reference sequence). The CDR3 protein is CASSLVGGRFGNTEAFF. CDR3 nucleotides: TGTGCCAGCAGCTTAGTCGGGGGGCGCTTTGGAAACACTGAAGCTTTCTTT.

The table lists this clone with a few counts. CDR3 protein: CASRVGTSRSYEQYF. The CDR3, as DNA: TGTGCCAGCAGGGTGGGGACTTCCCGCTCCTACGAGCAGTACTTC. The gene calls are TRBV2 and TRBJ2-7, with D maybe TRBD2 (6 bases). V shed 6 bases and J shed 0 bases, with 15 bases lying between them. Germline-derived CDR1 and CDR2 are SNHLY and FYNNEI. There are 15 residues in the CDR3.

The chain carries TRBV7-2 and TRBJ1-1, with TRBD1 as a possible D gene (5 bases). CDR3 size: 17 residues. The V end was cut by 4 bases, the J end by 0 bases, with 18 bases between. Germline loops: CDR1 SGHTA, CDR2 FQGNSA. The CDR3, as DNA: TGTGCCAGCAGCTCGCCGCAGGGTACCCTCCTGAACACTGAAGCTTTCTTT. This encodes CASSSPQGTLLNTEAFF.

The chain carries TRBV10-3 and TRBJ1-5; 12 nucleotides line up with TRBD1. In germline, CDR1 is ENHRY, CDR2 SYGVKD. V trimming: 4 bases; J trimming: 5 bases; junction bases outside the gene matches: 3. This CDR3 region has 15 residues. In nucleotides, the CDR3 is TGTGCCATCAGTGCCGGGACAGGGGGCGATCAGCCCCAGCATTTT. As protein: CAISAGTGGDQPQHF.

This clone was recorded only once. The chain joins TRBV6-1 to TRBJ2-7; no reliable D call. Germline CDR1 is MNHNS and CDR2 is SASEGT. Trimming shortened V by 4 bases and J by 7 bases, and 14 bases separated the two germline ends. This CDR3 has 13 amino acids. The CDR3 sequence is CASSVTLTGEQYF. Written as DNA, the CDR3 is TGTGCCAGCAGTGTTACACTCACCGGGGAGCAGTACTTC.

The CDR3 here is CASSSLAGLTDTQYF. The DNA for the CDR3 is TGTGCCAGCAGTTCGCTAGCGGGATTGACAGATACGCAGTATTTT. This rearrangement joins TRBV27 to TRBJ2-3; 9 bases line up with TRBD2. V was clipped by 4 bases and J by 3 bases; unmatched bases: 5. This CDR3 contains 15 residues. Germline V lookup: CDR1 MNHEY, CDR2 SMNVEV (reference sequence).

This clone was found a few times. The chain carries TRBV30 and TRBJ1-3, with TRBD1 matching over 7 bases. Per the germline V gene, CDR1 is GTSNPN and CDR2 is SVGIG (reference sequence). The trim removed 2 bases at V and 1 base at J, leaving 5 bases unmatched. The CDR3 is made up of 15 amino acids. This CDR3 is CAWSSSGQSGNTIYF. In DNA, the CDR3 is TGTGCCTGGAGTTCCTCGGGACAGTCTGGAAACACCATATATTTT. Variable domain in full (rest from reference TRBV30 and TRBJ1-3): SQTIHQWPATLVQPVGSPLSLECTVEGTSNPNLYWYRQAAGRGLQLLFYSVGIGQISSEVPQNLSASRPQDRQFILSSKKLLLSDSGFYLCAWSSSGQSGNTIYFGEGSWLTVV.

This clone turned up a few times. CDR3 region: CASSQDTKAGKAFF. The DNA for the CDR3 is TGTGCCAGCAGCCAAGATACTAAGGCGGGGAAAGCTTTCTTT. This sequence joins TRBV4-2 and TRBJ1-1; the D is unclear. The CDR3 extends over 14 amino acids. V lost 0 bases to trimming and J lost 9 bases, with 14 bases between them. Germline V gene lookup returns CDR1 LGHNA and CDR2 YNFKEQ.